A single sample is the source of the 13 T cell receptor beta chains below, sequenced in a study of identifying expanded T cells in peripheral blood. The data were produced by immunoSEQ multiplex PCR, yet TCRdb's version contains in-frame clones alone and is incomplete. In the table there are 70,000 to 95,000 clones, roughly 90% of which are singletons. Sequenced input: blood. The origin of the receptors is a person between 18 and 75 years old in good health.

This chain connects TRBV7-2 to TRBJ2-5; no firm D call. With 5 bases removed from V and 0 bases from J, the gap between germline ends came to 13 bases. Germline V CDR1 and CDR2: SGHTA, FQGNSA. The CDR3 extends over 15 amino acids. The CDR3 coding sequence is TGTGCCAGCAGCAAGCCGTTGGGCAACCAAGAGACCCAGTACTTC. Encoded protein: CASSKPLGNQETQYF.

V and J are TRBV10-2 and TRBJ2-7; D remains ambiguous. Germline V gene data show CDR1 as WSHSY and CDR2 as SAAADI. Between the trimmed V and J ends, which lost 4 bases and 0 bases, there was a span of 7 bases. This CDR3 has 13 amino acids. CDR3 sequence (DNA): TGCGCCAGCAGTGGGACCTACTCCTACGAGCAGTACTTC. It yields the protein CASSGTYSYEQYF.

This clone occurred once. The CDR3 DNA reads as TGTGCCAGCAGCCAGGGACAGGGGACGGATGAAAAACTGTTTTTT. Its translation is CASSQGQGTDEKLFF. This chain uses TRBV4-2 with TRBJ1-4, with 10 bases matching TRBD1. CDR1 is LGHNA, CDR2 YNFKEQ, per germline. J lost 6 bases, V lost 3 bases, and 4 bases had no gene match. This CDR3 is built from 15 residues.

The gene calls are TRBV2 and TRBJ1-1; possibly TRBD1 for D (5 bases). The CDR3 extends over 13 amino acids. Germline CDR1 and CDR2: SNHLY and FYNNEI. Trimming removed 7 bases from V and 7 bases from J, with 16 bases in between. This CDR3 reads CASTASGWDEAFF. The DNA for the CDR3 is TGTGCCAGCACCGCCTCAGGGTGGGATGAAGCTTTCTTT.

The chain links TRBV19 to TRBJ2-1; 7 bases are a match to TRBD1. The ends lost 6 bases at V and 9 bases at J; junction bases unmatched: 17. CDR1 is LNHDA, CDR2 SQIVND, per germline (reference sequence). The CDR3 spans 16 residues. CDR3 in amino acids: CASSRGGATPSVEQFF. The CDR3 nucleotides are TGTGCCAGTAGCCGAGGGGGCGCCACCCCGTCGGTTGAGCAGTTCTTC.

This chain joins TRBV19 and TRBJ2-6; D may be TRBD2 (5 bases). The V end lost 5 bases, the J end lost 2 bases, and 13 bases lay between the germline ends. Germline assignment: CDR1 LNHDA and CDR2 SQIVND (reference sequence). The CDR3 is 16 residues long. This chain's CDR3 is CASSWGEGTGANVLTF. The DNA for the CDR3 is TGTGCCAGTAGTTGGGGTGAGGGTACTGGGGCCAACGTCCTGACTTTC. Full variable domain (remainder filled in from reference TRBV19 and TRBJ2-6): DGGITQSPKYLFRKEGQNVTLSCEQNLNHDAMYWYRQDPGQGLRLIYYSQIVNDFQKGDIAEGYSVSREKKESFPLTVTSAQKNPTAFYLCASSWGEGTGANVLTFGAGSRLTVL.

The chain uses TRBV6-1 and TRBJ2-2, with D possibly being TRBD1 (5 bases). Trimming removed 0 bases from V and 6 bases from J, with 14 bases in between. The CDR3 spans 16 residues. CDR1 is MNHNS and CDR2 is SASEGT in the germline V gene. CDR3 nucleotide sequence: TGTGCCAGCAGTGAAGCGCGTCCAGGGTGGTCCGGGGAGCTGTTTTTT. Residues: CASSEARPGWSGELFF.

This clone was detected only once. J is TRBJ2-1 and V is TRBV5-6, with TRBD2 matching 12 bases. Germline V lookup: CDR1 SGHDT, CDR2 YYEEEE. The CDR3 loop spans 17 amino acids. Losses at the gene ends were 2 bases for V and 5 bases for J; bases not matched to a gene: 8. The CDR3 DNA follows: TGTGCCAGCAGCTTTCTTAACGGACTAGCGGGAAACAATGAGCAGTTCTTC. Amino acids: CASSFLNGLAGNNEQFF.

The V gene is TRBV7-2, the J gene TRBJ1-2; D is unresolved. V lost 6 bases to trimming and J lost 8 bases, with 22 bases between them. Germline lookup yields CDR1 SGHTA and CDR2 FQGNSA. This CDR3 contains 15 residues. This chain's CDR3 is CASSSRTAHYGGYTF. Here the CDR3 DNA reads TGTGCCAGCAGTTCCCGGACCGCTCATTATGGGGGCTACACCTTC.

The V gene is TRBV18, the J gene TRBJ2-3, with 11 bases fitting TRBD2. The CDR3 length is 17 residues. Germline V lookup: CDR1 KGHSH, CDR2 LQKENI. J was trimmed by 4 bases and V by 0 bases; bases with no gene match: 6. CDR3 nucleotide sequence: TGTGCCAGCTCACCACCTTTATCACTAGCGGGAGCAGATACGCAGTATTTT. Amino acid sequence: CASSPPLSLAGADTQYF.

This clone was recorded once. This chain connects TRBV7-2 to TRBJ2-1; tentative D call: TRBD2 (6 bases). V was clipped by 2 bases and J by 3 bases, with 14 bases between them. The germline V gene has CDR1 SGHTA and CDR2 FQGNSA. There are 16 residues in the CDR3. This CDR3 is CASSLNGGAVYNEQFF. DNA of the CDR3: TGTGCCAGCAGCTTAAATGGCGGGGCGGTCTACAATGAGCAGTTCTTC.

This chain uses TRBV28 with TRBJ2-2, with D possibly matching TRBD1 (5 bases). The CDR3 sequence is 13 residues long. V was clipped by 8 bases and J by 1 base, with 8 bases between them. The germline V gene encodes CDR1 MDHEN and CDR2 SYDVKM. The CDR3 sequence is CASGQGNTGELFF. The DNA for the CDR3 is TGTGCCAGCGGTCAGGGGAACACCGGGGAGCTGTTTTTT.

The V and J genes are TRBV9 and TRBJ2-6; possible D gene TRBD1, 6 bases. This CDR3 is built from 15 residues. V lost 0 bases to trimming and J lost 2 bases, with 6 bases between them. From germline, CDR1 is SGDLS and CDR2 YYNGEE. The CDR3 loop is CASSVEGAGANVLTF. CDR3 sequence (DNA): TGTGCCAGCAGCGTAGAGGGGGCTGGGGCCAACGTCCTGACTTTC.